This T cell receptor beta chain was captured in a study of HIV-infected patients and healthy controls. Around 450 ng RNA was reverse transcribed with alpha and beta constant-region primers. Separate chain-specific third strand synthesis with multiplexing indices produced the alpha and beta libraries. TCRdb reprocessed the 5' RACE reads via MiXCR and lists one record per CDR3 protein. The sample has about 19,000 distinct CDR3 sequences; more than 8% are singletons. General study findings and limits: In HIV-infected patients, the apparent post-therapy Gini index recovery did not replicate in size-matched data. CDR3 sharing between individuals was lower in HIV-infected patients than in healthy controls. Compared with untreated HIV+ repertoires, healthy controls showed roughly threefold more distinct CDR3s and higher Shannon diversity.

All unsorted peripheral T cells were captured because whole blood was used without fractionation. The table lists this clonotype with many counts. Its antigen is as yet unknown. The V and J ends lost 0 bases and 0 bases, in that order; junction bases with no gene match: 14. The CDR3 runs 20 residues. The V gene's germline CDR1 is LNHNV and CDR2 YYDKDF (reference sequence). This TCR derives from an adult in good health. The sample comprised blood. V gene TRBV15 combines with J gene TRBJ2-1; 7 bases line up with TRBD2. CDR3 nucleotides: TGTGCCACCAGCAGAGAGGGAATGGTGCTAGCGGACTTCTCCTACAATGAGCAGTTCTTC. Translating it yields CATSREGMVLADFSYNEQFF.